These 24 T cell receptor beta chains share one sample of origin, sequenced in a study of T cells in localized non-small cell lung cancer. Repertoires were generated with immunoSEQ multiplex PCR, while TCRdb's copy carries only in-frame clones and drops some. The sample records about 52,000 clones, roughly 86% being singletons. The source was PBMCs, collected before any cancer treatment. These receptors came from a female donor with stage II lung adenocarcinoma.

This clone was observed once. This chain joins TRBV27 and TRBJ2-7; D is perhaps TRBD1 (6 bases). Germline V gives CDR1 MNHEY, CDR2 SMNVEV (reference sequence). V was cut by 5 bases and J by 2 bases, with 13 bases left in between. This CDR3 has 14 residues. In nucleotides, the CDR3 is TGTGCCAGCAGTGCTATGACAGGTACCTACGAGCAGTACTTC. Translated: CASSAMTGTYEQYF.

The J gene is TRBJ2-2, the V gene TRBV5-1; a possible D gene is TRBD2 (5 bases). The germline gives CDR1 SGHRS, CDR2 YFSETQ. V dropped 0 bases and J dropped 3 bases, with 9 bases sitting between them. This CDR3 region has 15 residues. CDR3 DNA: TGCGCCAGCAGCTTGGCGGGGAGCCACACCGGGGAGCTGTTTTTT. It codes for CASSLAGSHTGELFF.

The gene calls are TRBV18 and TRBJ1-1; a weak D match, TRBD1 (6 bases). The CDR3 is 15 amino acids. CDR1 is KGHSH, CDR2 LQKENI, per germline. Trimming stripped 2 bases from V and 5 bases from J, with 15 bases between. The DNA of the CDR3 is TGTGCCAGCTCACCAGGGGGCGCGATGAGTACTGAAGCTTTCTTT. Its protein is CASSPGGAMSTEAFF.

As regards this clone: Germline and junction disagree at one end, which may indicate a read error. V and J are TRBV6-5 and TRBJ1-1; D is unclear. CDR3 length equals 14 residues. Germline V lookup: CDR1 MNHEY, CDR2 SVGAGI. The CDR3 DNA is TGTGCCAGCAGTGAAGGACGGGCGAACTCTGAAGCTTTCTTT. This encodes CASSEGRANSEAFF.

V gene TRBV9 combines with J gene TRBJ2-7; D may be TRBD2 (6 bases). The CDR3 spans 14 residues. The germline V gene encodes CDR1 SGDLS and CDR2 YYNGEE. The germline V and J ends were trimmed by 3 bases and 3 bases, with 13 bases remaining between them. CDR3 DNA: TGTGCCAGCAGCGCCGGAGGGGACCTCTACGAGCAGTACTTC. Translating gives CASSAGGDLYEQYF.

The rearrangement uses TRBV9 and TRBJ1-1; possibly TRBD1 for D (5 bases). The CDR3 is 14 residues long. CDR1 and CDR2 from the germline V gene are SGDLS and YYNGEE. V was clipped by 4 bases and J by 1 base, with 11 bases between them. The CDR3 DNA reads TGTGCCAGCAGCCCAACAGGACAGAACACTGAAGCTTTCTTT. It encodes CASSPTGQNTEAFF.

The V call is TRBV7-9, the J call TRBJ2-5; 10 bases agree with TRBD2. Germline V gives CDR1 SEHNR, CDR2 FQNEAQ (reference sequence). The J segment lost 5 bases and the V segment lost 1 base, leaving 4 bases of the junction unmatched. The CDR3 totals 15 residues. CDR3 protein: CASSLVGLADETQYF. The CDR3 DNA sequence: TGTGCCAGCAGCTTAGTTGGACTAGCGGACGAGACCCAGTACTTC. The full variable domain, rest sourced from reference TRBV7-9 and TRBJ2-5, is DTGVSQNPRHKITKRGQNVTFRCDPISEHNRLYWYRQTLGQGPEFLTYFQNEAQLEKSRLLSDRFSAERPKGSFSTLEIQRTEQGDSAMYLCASSLVGLADETQYFGPGTRLLVL.

The V and J genes are TRBV6-6 and TRBJ2-3; 8 bases are shared with TRBD1. J lost 3 bases, V lost 5 bases, and 7 bases had no gene match. The germline gives CDR1 MNHNY, CDR2 SVGAGI (reference sequence). The CDR3 contains 15 residues. As DNA, the CDR3 is TGTGCCAGCAGTCTGTCTCGGACAGGGACAGATACGCAGTATTTT. Translating gives CASSLSRTGTDTQYF.

The V gene is TRBV12-5, the J gene TRBJ1-1, with TRBD1 as a possible D gene (6 bases). The CDR3 spans 14 residues. V was trimmed by 5 bases and J by 2 bases, leaving 12 bases between them. CDR1 and CDR2 (germline): LGHNT, FRNRAP. The CDR3 region is CASGPGQPNTEAFF. The CDR3 nucleotides read TGTGCTAGTGGTCCCGGACAGCCTAACACTGAAGCTTTCTTT.

The chain joins TRBV19 to TRBJ1-5; unclear D gene. There are 14 residues in the CDR3. Germline lookup yields CDR1 LNHDA and CDR2 SQIVND (reference sequence). With 4 bases removed from V and 0 bases from J, the gap between germline ends came to 7 bases. Here the CDR3 DNA reads TGTGCCAGTAGTACAGAGAATAGCAATCAGCCCCAGCATTTT. Translated: CASSTENSNQPQHF.

The chain combines TRBV5-1 with TRBJ1-2; the match to TRBD1 covers 10 bases. Trimming cost V 0 bases and J 2 bases; bases outside gene matches: 10. The CDR3 spans 18 residues. Germline CDR1 and CDR2: SGHRS and YFSETQ. The CDR3 spells CASSLGDRGAGSNYGYTF. The DNA for the CDR3 is TGCGCCAGCAGCTTGGGGGACAGGGGCGCGGGTTCCAACTATGGCTACACCTTC.

The chain recombines TRBV27 with TRBJ1-1; D unclear. The length of the CDR3 is 13 residues. Germline CDR1 is MNHEY and CDR2 is SMNVEV (reference sequence). Deletions cut 6 bases from V and 2 bases from J, with 10 bases between. CDR3 residues: CASRALLNTEAFF. DNA for the CDR3: TGTGCCAGCAGAGCGCTACTTAACACTGAAGCTTTCTTT.

The genes are TRBV5-1 and TRBJ1-2; 9 positions agree with TRBD1. This CDR3 spans 16 amino acids. The junction had 14 bases not matched to a gene; V was cut back by 4 bases and J by 7 bases. Germline V gene lookup returns CDR1 SGHRS and CDR2 YFSETQ. The CDR3 loop reads CASSTPTGTGFIGYTF. DNA for the CDR3: TGCGCCAGCAGCACTCCCACCGGGACAGGGTTCATTGGCTACACCTTC.

The chain uses TRBV5-4 and TRBJ1-2, with D possibly being TRBD1 (6 bases). In germline, CDR1 is SGHNT, CDR2 YYREEE (reference sequence). Trimming cost V 0 bases and J 2 bases, with 14 bases left between them. CDR3 length equals 16 residues. The CDR3 bases are TGTGCCAGCAGCTTGGGAGTTAAGGGGGGAAACTATGGCTACACCTTC. This translates into CASSLGVKGGNYGYTF.

V usage is TRBV7-9 and J usage is TRBJ2-7; perhaps TRBD1 as D (7 bases). The CDR3 consists of 14 residues. Between the trimmed V and J ends, which lost 2 bases and 2 bases, there was a span of 10 bases. Germline values: CDR1 SEHNR, CDR2 FQNEAQ (reference sequence). CDR3 nucleotides: TGTGCCAGCAGCTTACAGGGGGGCACCTACGAGCAGTACTTC. Residues: CASSLQGGTYEQYF.

Concerning this clone: One end of the junction does not line up with germline, which may come from a read error. V usage is TRBV5-4 and J usage is TRBJ2-3; 11 nucleotides align to TRBD2. Per germline, CDR1 SGHNT and CDR2 YYREEE (reference sequence). The CDR3 extends over 12 amino acids. The CDR3 is CASSPGLAEEHF. DNA for the CDR3: TGTGCCAGCAGCCCGGGACTAGCGGAAGAACATTTT.

The sample holds one count of this clone. V usage is TRBV5-1 and J usage is TRBJ2-7; the match to TRBD2 covers 10 bases. The germline V gene has CDR1 SGHRS and CDR2 YFSETQ. This CDR3 has 16 amino acids. V lost 4 bases to trimming and J lost 5 bases; unmatched junction nucleotides: 12. The CDR3 region is CASSRERGGGVHEQYF. In nucleotides, the CDR3 is TGCGCCAGCAGCAGGGAGCGGGGGGGCGGTGTCCACGAGCAGTACTTC.

The chain combines TRBV7-2 with TRBJ2-5, with D perhaps TRBD1 or TRBD2 (5 bases each). The V gene lost 5 bases and the J gene lost 3 bases, with 16 bases spanning the gap. Germline values: CDR1 SGHTA, CDR2 FQGNSA. The CDR3 is 15 amino acids. CDR3 DNA: TGTGCCAGCAGCCCACGGGGCAGGGTAGAAGAGACCCAGTACTTC. Translation gives CASSPRGRVEETQYF.

V gene TRBV7-9 combines with J gene TRBJ2-7; the D is unclear. V was trimmed by 4 bases and J by 5 bases, leaving 12 bases between them. Germline V gene data show CDR1 as SEHNR and CDR2 as FQNEAQ (reference sequence). This CDR3 spans 13 amino acids. CDR3 DNA sequence: TGTGCCAGCAGCTACATAGCCGTCGACGAGCAGTACTTC. This sequence encodes CASSYIAVDEQYF.

The chain couples TRBV2 to TRBJ2-3, with D perhaps matching TRBD2 (6 bases). There are 17 residues in the CDR3. Trimming took off 0 bases at V and 0 bases at J, with 13 bases between the two ends. In germline, CDR1 is SNHLY, CDR2 FYNNEI. CDR3 coding DNA: TGTGCCAGCAGTGAAGCCCTCAGCGGGCTCAGCACAGATACGCAGTATTTT. Translating it yields CASSEALSGLSTDTQYF. Based on the CDR3 plus reference TRBV2 and TRBJ2-3, the full variable domain is EPEVTQTPSHQVTQMGQEVILRCVPISNHLYFYWYRQILGQKVEFLVSFYNNEISEKSEIFDDQFSVERPDGSNFTLKIRSTKLEDSAMYFCASSEALSGLSTDTQYFGPGTRLTVL.

The chain uses TRBV20-1 and TRBJ2-3; D unclear. Germline CDR1 and CDR2: DFQATT and SNEGSKA (reference sequence). The CDR3 loop spans 11 amino acids. V was trimmed by 6 bases and J by 4 bases, leaving 8 bases between them. The CDR3 protein is CSAVFSDTQYF. In nucleotides, the CDR3 is TGCAGTGCGGTGTTTTCAGATACGCAGTATTTT.

The chain is built from TRBV5-1 and TRBJ1-1; D is ambiguous. CDR3 size: 15 residues. Trimming cost V 1 base and J 1 base, with 11 bases left between them. Per the germline V gene, CDR1 is SGHRS and CDR2 is YFSETQ. DNA of the CDR3: TGCGCCAGCAGCTTGATGTGGGATCCGAACACTGAAGCTTTCTTT. It yields the protein CASSLMWDPNTEAFF.

V usage is TRBV10-3 and J usage is TRBJ2-6; 8 positions agree with TRBD1. CDR1 is ENHRY and CDR2 is SYGVKD in the germline V gene. After removal of 7 bases from V and 3 bases from J, the junction contained 11 bases not matched to a gene. The CDR3 loop spans 17 amino acids. CDR3 sequence (DNA): TGTGCCATCACCCATCCACAGGGGGGAGGTGGGGCCAACGTCCTGACTTTC. Amino acids: CAITHPQGGGGANVLTF.

The chain joins TRBV9 to TRBJ2-2; no clear D gene. V dropped 4 bases and J dropped 4 bases, with 17 bases sitting between them. CDR1 SGDLS and CDR2 YYNGEE come from the germline V gene. This CDR3 spans 16 amino acids. CDR3: CASSLTPDVVTGELFF. CDR3 DNA: TGTGCCAGCAGCTTAACCCCCGACGTAGTCACCGGGGAGCTGTTTTTT. Supplemented by reference TRBV9 and TRBJ2-2, the full variable domain reads DSGVTQTPKHLITATGQRVTLRCSPRSGDLSVYWYQQSLDQGLQFLIQYYNGEERAKGNILERFSAQQFPDLHSELNLSSLELGDSALYFCASSLTPDVVTGELFFGEGSRLTVL.